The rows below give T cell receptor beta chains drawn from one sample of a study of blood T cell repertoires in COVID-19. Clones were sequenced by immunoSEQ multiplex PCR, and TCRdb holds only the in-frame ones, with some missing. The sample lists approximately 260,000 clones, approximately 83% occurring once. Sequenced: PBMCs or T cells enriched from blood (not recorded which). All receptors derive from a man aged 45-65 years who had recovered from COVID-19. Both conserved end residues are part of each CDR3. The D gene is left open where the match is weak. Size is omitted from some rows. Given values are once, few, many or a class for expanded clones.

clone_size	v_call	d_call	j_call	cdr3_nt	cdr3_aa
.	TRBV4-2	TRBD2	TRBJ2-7	TGTGCCAGCAGCCAAGGCAATAGCGGGGGGCAATACGAGCAGTACTTC	CASSQGNSGGQYEQYF
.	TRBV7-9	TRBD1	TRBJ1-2	TGTGCCAGCAGCCCCGGACAGGCTGATACTTACTATGGCTACACCTTC	CASSPGQADTYYGYTF
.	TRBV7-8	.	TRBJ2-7	TGTGCCAGCAGCCCAACAGACTACGAGCAGTACTTC	CASSPTDYEQYF
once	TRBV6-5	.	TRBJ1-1	TGTGCCAGCAGTTATACAGGGATAGAGGCTGAAGCTTTCTTT	CASSYTGIEAEAFF
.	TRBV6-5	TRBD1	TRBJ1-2	TGTGCCAGCAGCCCCGGACAGGGAAATGGCTACACCTTC	CASSPGQGNGYTF
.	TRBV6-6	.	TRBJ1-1	TGTGCCAGCCTACAGGGAGAGGGGACTGAAGCTTTCTTT	CASLQGEGTEAFF
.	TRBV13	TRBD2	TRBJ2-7	TGTGCCAGCAGCTTAAAATTCGGGGCTAGCGGGATTTCCTTTCCGGCGGCCGAGCAGTACTTC	CASSLKFGASGISFPAAEQYF
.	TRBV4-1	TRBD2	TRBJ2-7	TGCGCCAGCAGCCAGGCGAGCGGGGGGGCCTACGAGCAGTACTTC	CASSQASGGAYEQYF
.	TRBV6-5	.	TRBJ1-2	TGTGCCAGCAGCTTTTACAGGGACTATGGCTACACCTTC	CASSFYRDYGYTF
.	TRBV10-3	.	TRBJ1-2	TGTGCCATCAGCCCCGACAGTAACTATGGCTACACCTTC	CAISPDSNYGYTF
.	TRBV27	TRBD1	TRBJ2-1	TGTGCCAGCAGTTTTCAGGGGGCAGCCTACAATGAGCAGTTCTTC	CASSFQGAAYNEQFF
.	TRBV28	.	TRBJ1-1	TGTGCCAGCAGCATGGGGGGGGCCGGGGTAGCTTTCTTT	CASSMGGAGVAFF
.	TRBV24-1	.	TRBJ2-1	TGTGCCACCAGTGATCCGGGGGGCAGATACAATGAGCAGTTCTTC	CATSDPGGRYNEQFF